Shown below are 2 T cell receptor beta chains from a single sample sequenced in a study of blood T cell repertoires in COVID-19. The table came from immunoSEQ multiplex PCR; TCRdb's copy has only in-frame clones and leaves some out. Of some 260,000 clones listed, around 90% were seen once; the top ten hold around 0.8%. The sample comprised peripheral blood. Every receptor here comes from a woman aged 25 to 39 with acute or convalescent COVID-19.

V and J are TRBV2 and TRBJ1-4; 9 bases agree with TRBD1. CDR1 is SNHLY and CDR2 is FYNNEI in the germline V gene. V trimming: 7 bases; J trimming: 7 bases; junction bases outside the gene matches: 7. The CDR3 is 14 residues long. This CDR3 reads CASTGDRVREKLFF. CDR3 DNA sequence: TGTGCCAGCACCGGGGACAGGGTACGTGAAAAACTGTTTTTT.

The chain recombines TRBV2 with TRBJ1-6; TRBD1 matches at 8 bases. Trimming took 7 bases from V and 8 from J; bases not matched to a gene: 7. The germline V gene has CDR1 SNHLY and CDR2 FYNNEI. The CDR3 extends over 14 amino acids. The CDR3 coding sequence is TGTGCCAGCAAAGAGGACAGGGCGCATTCACCCCTCCACTTT. Its translation: CASKEDRAHSPLHF.